This TCR beta chain appears in the sequencing data of a study of blood T cell repertoires in COVID-19. This CDR3 has 14 amino acids. Trimming took off 4 bases at V and 2 bases at J, with 9 bases between the two ends. In germline, CDR1 is LNHDA, CDR2 SQIVND (reference sequence). Produced via immunoSEQ multiplex PCR; TCRdb's table is partial and in-frame only. The sample consists of about 69,000 clones, approximately 75% of them appearing once. The chain is built from TRBV19 and TRBJ2-1; the D gene is possibly TRBD1 (6 bases). This clonotype was sampled from a human donor in a cohort sampled during active COVID-19. Sequences were obtained from peripheral blood. CDR3 sequence (DNA): TGTGCCAGTAGTAGAGGGGGTGCCTACAATGAGCAGTTCTTC. This gives the protein CASSRGGAYNEQFF.